A selection of T cell receptor beta chains follows, all from one sample in a study of blood T cells in healthy people across ages. TCRdb itself ran the 5' RACE reads through MiXCR, one entry per CDR3 protein. The top ten hold approximately 19% of the sample, which has more than 1 million distinct CDR3 sequences, 40% to 50% seen once. The sample was blood. The source is a woman aged 55-70 years in good health. Each CDR3 is given with its conserved first and last residue. D genes are given only for firm matches. The size field is filled for only some rows; it gives once, few, many or a size class.

CDR3aa	CDR3nt	d_gene	v_gene	j_gene	abundance
CASSQMPVYEQYF	TGCGCCAGCAGCCAAATGCCCGTCTACGAGCAGTACTTC	.	TRBV5-1	TRBJ2-7	few
CASSERSYDEAFF	TGTGCCAGCAGTGAACGGTCCTATGATGAAGCTTTCTTT	.	TRBV6-1	TRBJ1-1	.
CASSPGTGRTGELFF	TGTGCCAGCAGCCCCGGGACAGGGAGGACCGGGGAGCTGTTTTTT	TRBD1	TRBV7-3	TRBJ2-2	few
CASSERELAGARIGELFF	TGCGCCAGCAGCGAGCGAGAACTAGCGGGAGCTCGTATCGGGGAGCTGTTTTTT	TRBD2	TRBV5-1	TRBJ2-2	.
CASSGPVSIIEQYF	TGTGCCAGCAGTGGTCCAGTATCTATCATTGAGCAGTACTTC	.	TRBV25-1	TRBJ2-5	.
CASSKGLASRFTEQYF	TGTGCCAGCAGCAAGGGACTAGCGTCACGATTTACCGAGCAGTACTTC	TRBD2	TRBV7-9	TRBJ2-7	.
CASRHGSYEQYF	TGTGCCAGCAGGCACGGGAGCTACGAGCAGTACTTC	.	TRBV3-1	TRBJ2-7	.
CASSQEINGYNEQFF	TGTGCCAGCAGCCAAGAAATTAACGGGTACAATGAGCAGTTCTTC	.	TRBV3-1	TRBJ2-1	few
CASSLEEFF	TGTGCCAGCAGCTTGGAGGAGTTCTTC	.	TRBV5-4	TRBJ2-1	.
CASSISGLAGGPTYNEQFF	TGCGCCAGCAGCATCTCGGGACTAGCGGGAGGGCCAACCTACAATGAGCAGTTCTTC	TRBD2	TRBV5-1	TRBJ2-1	few
CSVGGQGREKLFF	TGCAGCGTTGGGGGACAGGGGAGGGAAAAACTGTTTTTT	TRBD1	TRBV29-1	TRBJ1-4	.
CSARTGLSSYNEQFF	TGCAGTGCTAGGACGGGGTTAAGCTCCTACAATGAGCAGTTCTTC	.	TRBV20-1	TRBJ2-1	.
CASSVGGSGTYEQYF	TGTGCCAGCAGCGTCGGCGGTAGCGGGACCTACGAGCAGTACTTC	TRBD2	TRBV9	TRBJ2-7	.
CASSQKDRDANYTF	TGTGCCAGCAGTCAAAAGGACAGGGACGCCAACTACACCTTC	TRBD1	TRBV27	TRBJ1-2	few
CSVRDRDNSPPHF	TGCAGCGTCCGGGACAGGGACAATTCACCCCCCCACTTT	TRBD1	TRBV29-1	TRBJ1-6	.